The 12 T cell receptor beta chains presented below share a single source sample, sequenced in a study of T cell changes during pregnancy in multiple sclerosis (dated 2019 in TCRdb). The library was made by the immunoSEQ multiplex PCR assay. TCRdb provides this immuneACCESS table in a form limited to in-frame rearrangements. Some clones are lacking; in checked studies, under half of them reflect an unresolved V gene, and why the rest are absent is not known. Counted in this sample were over 100,000 clones; around 90% of them appeared once. Clones ranked in the top ten supply 1.5% of the sample. The starting material was peripheral blood, obtained in the third trimester of pregnancy. The origin of the receptors is a female donor with multiple sclerosis, enrolled in a pregnancy study.

The gene calls are TRBV27 and TRBJ1-1, with 11 bases identical to TRBD1. The V segment lost 8 bases and the J segment 9 bases; nucleotides outside the gene matches: 11. Per germline, CDR1 MNHEY and CDR2 SMNVEV (reference sequence). The CDR3 has 14 amino acids. The chain's CDR3 is CASRPDRGRYQAFF. In DNA, the CDR3 is TGTGCCAGCCGACCGGACAGGGGGCGATACCAAGCTTTCTTT.

V and J are TRBV4-1 and TRBJ2-2, with D perhaps matching TRBD1 (5 bases). Trimming shortened V by 1 base and J by 0 bases, and 18 bases separated the two germline ends. Germline V gene lookup returns CDR1 MGHRA and CDR2 YSYEKL. This CDR3 contains 19 residues. DNA for the CDR3: TGCGCCAGCAGCCAAGGGCTATATTCTGTACAGGCGAACACCGGGGAGCTGTTTTTT. Its translation: CASSQGLYSVQANTGELFF.

V and J are TRBV19 and TRBJ2-4; D is perhaps TRBD2 (6 bases). V shed 7 bases and J shed 1 base, with 11 bases lying between them. Germline V CDR1 and CDR2: LNHDA, SQIVND (reference sequence). This CDR3 region has 14 residues. CDR3 sequence: CASKSGPAKNIQYF. Here the CDR3 DNA reads TGTGCCAGTAAGAGCGGGCCCGCCAAAAACATTCAGTACTTC.

As to this clone: At one boundary the junction diverges from the germline segment, which might be a read error. The chain couples TRBV9 to TRBJ1-1; D unresolved. CDR3 size: 14 residues. Germline assignment: CDR1 SGDLS and CDR2 YYNGEE. The CDR3 coding sequence is TGTGCCAGCAGCGTAGGTGGGTCTAACAGTGAAGCTTTCTTT. Translation: CASSVGGSNSEAFF.

The V call is TRBV7-9, the J call TRBJ2-1; no reliable D call. V shed 2 bases and J shed 0 bases, with 11 bases lying between them. Per the germline V gene, CDR1 is SEHNR and CDR2 is FQNEAQ (reference sequence). This CDR3 region has 16 residues. In nucleotides, the CDR3 is TGTGCCAGCAGCTTACTCGTTTTTAACTCCTACAATGAGCAGTTCTTC. It is translated as CASSLLVFNSYNEQFF.

V and J are TRBV7-2 and TRBJ1-3, with TRBD1 identical over 8 bases. Germline V gives CDR1 SGHTA, CDR2 FQGNSA. Trimming took 1 base from V and 4 from J; bases not matched to a gene: 3. The CDR3 consists of 15 residues. CDR3 in amino acids: CASSLGTGSGNTIYF. The CDR3 DNA is TGTGCCAGCAGCTTAGGGACAGGGAGCGGAAACACCATATATTTT.

This chain uses TRBV6-1 with TRBJ1-1; 8 bases map to TRBD1. With V trimmed by 8 bases and J by 3 bases, 8 bases remained unmatched. Germline V gives CDR1 MNHNS, CDR2 SASEGT. CDR3 size: 14 residues. CDR3 in amino acids: CASRFDRGDTEAFF. The DNA of the CDR3 is TGTGCCAGCCGCTTTGACAGGGGAGACACTGAAGCTTTCTTT.

Only one count was recorded for this clone. The V call is TRBV18, the J call TRBJ2-2; D uncertain. Germline values: CDR1 KGHSH, CDR2 LQKENI. This CDR3 has 12 amino acids. The V end was cut by 3 bases, the J end by 6 bases, with 5 bases between. CDR3 coding DNA: TGTGCCAGCTCACCCTTCTCCGGGGAGCTGTTTTTT. Its protein is CASSPFSGELFF.

The chain is built from TRBV19 and TRBJ2-7; weak D call: TRBD2 (7 bases). This CDR3 is 14 amino acids long. CDR1 and CDR2 (germline): LNHDA, SQIVND (reference sequence). V dropped 3 bases and J dropped 4 bases, with 13 bases sitting between them. This CDR3 reads CASSIRGASYEQYF. For the CDR3, the DNA is TGTGCCAGTAGTATTCGGGGGGCATCGTACGAGCAGTACTTC.

This clone was picked up one time. V and J are TRBV5-1 and TRBJ1-2; D is uncertain. Germline CDR1 SGHRS, CDR2 YFSETQ. The CDR3 length is 21 residues. Trimming shortened V by 1 base and J by 3 bases, and 31 bases separated the two germline ends. In DNA, the CDR3 is TGCGCCAGCAGCTTGAATCAATCCCCAAGCAGGTCAGGTGATCGCTACTATGGCTACACCTTC. Amino acids: CASSLNQSPSRSGDRYYGYTF.

The chain joins TRBV5-1 to TRBJ2-5, with D unclear. This CDR3 contains 14 residues. Per the germline V gene, CDR1 is SGHRS and CDR2 is YFSETQ. V gave up 0 bases and J gave up 1 base, with 7 bases separating them. DNA of the CDR3: TGCGCCAGCAGCTTGGGCGTTCTCCAAGAGACCCAGTACTTC. This sequence encodes CASSLGVLQETQYF. The full variable domain, completed using reference TRBV5-1 and TRBJ2-5, is KAGVTQTPRYLIKTRGQQVTLSCSPISGHRSVSWYQQTPGQGLQFLFEYFSETQRNKGNFPGRFSGRQFSNSRSEMNVSTLELGDSALYLCASSLGVLQETQYFGPGTRLLVL.

The V call is TRBV7-9, the J call TRBJ2-7; TRBD1 is a possible D gene (5 bases). CDR3 length: 15 residues. Germline-derived CDR1 and CDR2 are SEHNR and FQNEAQ (reference sequence). V shed 3 bases and J shed 4 bases, with 16 bases lying between them. CDR3 region: CASSFFGTGTYEQYF. Here the CDR3 DNA reads TGTGCCAGCAGCTTTTTCGGCACAGGAACGTACGAGCAGTACTTC.